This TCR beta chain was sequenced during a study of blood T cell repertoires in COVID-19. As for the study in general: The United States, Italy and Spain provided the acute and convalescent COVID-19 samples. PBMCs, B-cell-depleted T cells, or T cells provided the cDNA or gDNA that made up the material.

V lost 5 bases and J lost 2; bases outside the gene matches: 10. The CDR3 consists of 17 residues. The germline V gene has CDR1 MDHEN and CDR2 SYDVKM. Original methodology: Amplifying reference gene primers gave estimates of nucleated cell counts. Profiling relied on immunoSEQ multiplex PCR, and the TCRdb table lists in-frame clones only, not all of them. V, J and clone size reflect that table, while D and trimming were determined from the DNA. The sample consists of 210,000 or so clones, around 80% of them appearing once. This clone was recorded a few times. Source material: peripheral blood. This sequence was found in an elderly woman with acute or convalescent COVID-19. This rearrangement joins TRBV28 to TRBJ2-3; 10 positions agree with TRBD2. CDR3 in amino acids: CASSHEWTSGNTDTQYF. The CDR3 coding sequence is TGTGCCAGCAGTCACGAATGGACTAGCGGAAACACAGATACGCAGTATTTT.